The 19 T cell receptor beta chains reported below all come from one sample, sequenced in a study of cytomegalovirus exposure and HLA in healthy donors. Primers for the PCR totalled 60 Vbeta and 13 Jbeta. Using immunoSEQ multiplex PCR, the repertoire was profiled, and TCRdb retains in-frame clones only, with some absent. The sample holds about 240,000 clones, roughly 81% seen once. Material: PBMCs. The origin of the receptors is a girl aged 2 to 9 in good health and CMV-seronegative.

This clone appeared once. CDR3 bases: TGTGCCAGCAGCGGCATGGGACAGAACCGAGAAGGGCAGTACTTC. Its translation is CASSGMGQNREGQYF. This sequence joins TRBV6-1 and TRBJ2-7, with TRBD1 identical over 7 bases. V shed 6 bases, J shed 9 bases, and the junction held 17 bases outside the gene matches. CDR1 is MNHNS and CDR2 is SASEGT in the germline V gene. This CDR3 region has 15 residues.

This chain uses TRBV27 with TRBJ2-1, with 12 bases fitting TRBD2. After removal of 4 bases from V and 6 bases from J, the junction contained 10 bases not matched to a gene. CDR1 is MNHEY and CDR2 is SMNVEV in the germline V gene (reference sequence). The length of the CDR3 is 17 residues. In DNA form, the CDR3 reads TGTGCCAGCAGTTACCTCCTGACTAGCGGGAGTACCAATGAGCAGTTCTTC. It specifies CASSYLLTSGSTNEQFF.

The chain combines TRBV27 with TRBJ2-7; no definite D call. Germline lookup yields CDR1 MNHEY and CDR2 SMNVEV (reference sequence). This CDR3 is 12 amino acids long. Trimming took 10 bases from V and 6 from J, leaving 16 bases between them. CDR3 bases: TGTGCCACCGTGGCAGTTCCAGGCGAGCAGTACTTC. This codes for CATVAVPGEQYF.

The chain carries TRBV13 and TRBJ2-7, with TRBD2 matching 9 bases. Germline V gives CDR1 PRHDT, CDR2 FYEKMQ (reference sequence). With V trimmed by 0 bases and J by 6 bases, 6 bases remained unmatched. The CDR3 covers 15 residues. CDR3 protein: CASSLGRRAGGEQYF. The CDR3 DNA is TGTGCCAGCAGCTTAGGCCGTAGAGCGGGGGGCGAGCAGTACTTC.

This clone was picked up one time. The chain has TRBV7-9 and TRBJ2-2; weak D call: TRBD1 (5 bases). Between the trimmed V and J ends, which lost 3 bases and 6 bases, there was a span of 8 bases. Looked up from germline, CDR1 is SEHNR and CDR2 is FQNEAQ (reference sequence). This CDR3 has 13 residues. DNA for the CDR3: TGTGCCAGCAGCTTGGTAGGGGCCGGGGAGCTGTTTTTT. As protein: CASSLVGAGELFF.

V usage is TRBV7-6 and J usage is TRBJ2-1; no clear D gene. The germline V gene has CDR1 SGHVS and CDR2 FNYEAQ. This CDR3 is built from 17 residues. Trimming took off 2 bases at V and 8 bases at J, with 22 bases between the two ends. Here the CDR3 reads CASSLSQRPPFVDEQFF. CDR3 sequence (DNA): TGTGCCAGCAGCTTATCGCAGCGACCGCCGTTTGTAGATGAGCAGTTCTTC.

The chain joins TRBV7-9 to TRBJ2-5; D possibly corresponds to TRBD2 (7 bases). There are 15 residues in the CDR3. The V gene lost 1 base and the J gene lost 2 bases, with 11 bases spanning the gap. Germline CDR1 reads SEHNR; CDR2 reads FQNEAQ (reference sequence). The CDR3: CASSLGGGRQETQYF. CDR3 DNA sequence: TGTGCCAGCAGCTTAGGGGGGGGCCGGCAAGAGACCCAGTACTTC.

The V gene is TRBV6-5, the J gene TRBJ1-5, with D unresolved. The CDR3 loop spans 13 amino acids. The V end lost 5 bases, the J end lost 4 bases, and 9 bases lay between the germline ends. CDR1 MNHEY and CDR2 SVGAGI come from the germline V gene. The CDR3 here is CASSNALNQPQHF. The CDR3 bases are TGTGCCAGCAGTAACGCCCTAAATCAGCCCCAGCATTTT.

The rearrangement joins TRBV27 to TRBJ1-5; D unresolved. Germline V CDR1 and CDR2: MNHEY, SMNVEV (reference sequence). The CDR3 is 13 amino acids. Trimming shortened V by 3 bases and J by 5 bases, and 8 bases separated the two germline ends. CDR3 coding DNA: TGTGCCAGCAGTTTCCTTGGAGATCAGCCCCAGCATTTT. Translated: CASSFLGDQPQHF.

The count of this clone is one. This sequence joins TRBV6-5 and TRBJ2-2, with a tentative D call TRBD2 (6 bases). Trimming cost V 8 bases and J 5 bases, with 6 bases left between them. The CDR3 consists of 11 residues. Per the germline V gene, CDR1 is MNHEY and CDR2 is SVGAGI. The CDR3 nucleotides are TGTGCCAGCCGGGAGACCGGGGAGCTGTTTTTT. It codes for CASRETGELFF.

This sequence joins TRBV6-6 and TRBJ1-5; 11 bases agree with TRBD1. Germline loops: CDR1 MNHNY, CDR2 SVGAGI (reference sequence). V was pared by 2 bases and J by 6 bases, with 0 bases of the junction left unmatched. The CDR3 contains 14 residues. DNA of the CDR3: TGTGCCAGCAGTTACGGACAGGGGGCTCAGCCCCAGCATTTT. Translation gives CASSYGQGAQPQHF.

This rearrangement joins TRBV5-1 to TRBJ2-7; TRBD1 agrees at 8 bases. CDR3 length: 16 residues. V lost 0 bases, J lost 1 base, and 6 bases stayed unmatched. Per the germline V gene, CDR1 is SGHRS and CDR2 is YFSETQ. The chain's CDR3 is CASSLETGQASYEQYF. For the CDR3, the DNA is TGCGCCAGCAGCTTGGAGACGGGACAGGCATCCTACGAGCAGTACTTC.

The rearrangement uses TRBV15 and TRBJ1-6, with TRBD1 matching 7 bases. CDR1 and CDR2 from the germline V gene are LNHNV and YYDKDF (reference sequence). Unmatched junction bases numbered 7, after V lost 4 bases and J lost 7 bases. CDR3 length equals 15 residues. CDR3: CATSTRQGQNSPLHF. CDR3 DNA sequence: TGTGCCACCAGCACAAGACAGGGACAGAATTCACCCCTCCACTTT.

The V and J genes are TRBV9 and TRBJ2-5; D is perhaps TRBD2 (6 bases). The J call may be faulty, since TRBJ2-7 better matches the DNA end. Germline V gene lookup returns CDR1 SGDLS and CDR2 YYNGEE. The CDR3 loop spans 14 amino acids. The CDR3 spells CASSVGGTGYEQYF. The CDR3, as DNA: TGTGCCAGCAGCGTAGGCGGGACCGGCTACGAGCAGTACTTC.

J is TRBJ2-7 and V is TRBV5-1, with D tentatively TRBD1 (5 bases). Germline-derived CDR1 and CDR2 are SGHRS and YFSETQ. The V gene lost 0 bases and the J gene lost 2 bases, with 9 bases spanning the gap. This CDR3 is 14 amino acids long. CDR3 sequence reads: CASSLAGIAYEQYF. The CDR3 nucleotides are TGCGCCAGCAGCTTGGCAGGGATCGCCTACGAGCAGTACTTC. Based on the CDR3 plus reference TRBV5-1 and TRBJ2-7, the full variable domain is KAGVTQTPRYLIKTRGQQVTLSCSPISGHRSVSWYQQTPGQGLQFLFEYFSETQRNKGNFPGRFSGRQFSNSRSEMNVSTLELGDSALYLCASSLAGIAYEQYFGPGTRLTVT.

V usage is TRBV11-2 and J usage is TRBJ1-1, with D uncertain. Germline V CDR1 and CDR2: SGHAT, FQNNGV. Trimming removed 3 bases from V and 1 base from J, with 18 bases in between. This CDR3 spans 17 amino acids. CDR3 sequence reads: CASSFGRGNGRNTEAFF. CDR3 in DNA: TGTGCCAGCAGCTTTGGTCGCGGGAACGGAAGGAACACTGAAGCTTTCTTT.

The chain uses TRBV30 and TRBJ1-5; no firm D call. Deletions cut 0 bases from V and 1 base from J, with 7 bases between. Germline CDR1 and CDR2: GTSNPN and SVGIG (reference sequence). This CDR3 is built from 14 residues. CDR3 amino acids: CAWSVHGSNQPQHF. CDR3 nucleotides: TGTGCCTGGAGTGTACACGGGAGCAATCAGCCCCAGCATTTT.

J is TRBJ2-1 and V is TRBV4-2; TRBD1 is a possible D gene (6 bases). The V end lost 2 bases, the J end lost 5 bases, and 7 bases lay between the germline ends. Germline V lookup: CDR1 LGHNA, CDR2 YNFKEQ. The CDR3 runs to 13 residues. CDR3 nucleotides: TGTGCCAGCAGCCAACAGGGGAACAATGAGCAGTTCTTC. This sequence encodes CASSQQGNNEQFF.

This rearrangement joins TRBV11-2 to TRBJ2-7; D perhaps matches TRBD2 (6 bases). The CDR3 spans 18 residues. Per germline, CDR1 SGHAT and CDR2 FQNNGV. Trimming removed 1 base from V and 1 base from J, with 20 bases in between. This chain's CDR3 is CASSLVKMPGLLSYEQYF. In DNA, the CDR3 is TGTGCCAGCAGCTTAGTAAAAATGCCGGGACTGCTATCCTACGAGCAGTACTTC.